One T cell receptor beta chain is described in this entry. What it recognizes is unknown. 60 Vbeta and 13 Jbeta primers were used in PCR. TCRdb's copy holds only in-frame clones and misses some; the assay was immunoSEQ multiplex PCR. Among roughly 100,000 clones, approximately 84% were seen once, and the ten largest hold roughly 6%. These data originate in a study of cytomegalovirus exposure and HLA in healthy donors. General study results and limits: Rates of TCR association differed by HLA locus in a later analysis, with DRB1 highest and HLA-C lowest.

The V and J ends lost 5 bases and 4 bases, in that order; junction bases with no gene match: 8. CDR1 and CDR2 (germline): GTSNPN, SVGIG (reference sequence). The CDR3 is 14 amino acids. The V and J genes are TRBV30 and TRBJ2-1, with 7 bases that match TRBD1. The source of this sequence is a male donor in good health and CMV-seronegative. The sequencing sample was made of PBMCs. The CDR3 DNA reads as TGTGCCTGGGGTGCTGGGACAGCGTACAATGAGCAGTTCTTC. This encodes CAWGAGTAYNEQFF.